Each of the 4 T cell receptor beta chains below was sequenced from the same sample in a study of T cell responses to AZD1222 COVID-19 vaccine. Clones were sequenced by immunoSEQ multiplex PCR, and TCRdb holds only the in-frame ones, with some missing. Here the sample spans more than 95,000 clones, about 85% being singletons. The source was peripheral blood, collected on day 0 of AZD1222 vaccination. These receptors all stem from an adult in good health.

The chain recombines TRBV10-3 with TRBJ1-5, with D possibly TRBD1 on 6 matching bases. The V end was cut by 3 bases, the J end by 7 bases, with 16 bases between. CDR1 and CDR2 from the germline V gene are ENHRY and SYGVKD. The CDR3 sequence is 15 residues long. The CDR3 coding sequence is TGTGCCATCAGTGAAGGGGGGGGAGGCGGACAGCCCCAGCATTTT. The encoded protein is CAISEGGGGGQPQHF.

The chain carries TRBV7-3 and TRBJ2-7; D not resolved. Germline CDR1 and CDR2: SGHTA and FQGTGA. Trimming removed 4 bases from V and 2 bases from J, with 9 bases in between. The CDR3 covers 13 residues. The CDR3 nucleotides read TGTGCCAGCAGCTACGGACGTACCTACGAGCAGTACTTC. Translated, it gives CASSYGRTYEQYF.

The V and J genes are TRBV9 and TRBJ1-3; 8 nucleotides line up with TRBD1. The trim removed 0 bases at V and 1 base at J, leaving 6 bases unmatched. The CDR3 runs 17 residues. Germline CDR1 is SGDLS and CDR2 is YYNGEE. The DNA for the CDR3 is TGTGCCAGCAGCGTAGGTCCAGGGGGCGCTTCTGGAAACACCATATATTTT. It specifies CASSVGPGGASGNTIYF. The complete variable domain, with remaining parts taken from reference TRBV9 and TRBJ1-3, reads DSGVTQTPKHLITATGQRVTLRCSPRSGDLSVYWYQQSLDQGLQFLIQYYNGEERAKGNILERFSAQQFPDLHSELNLSSLELGDSALYFCASSVGPGGASGNTIYFGEGSWLTVV.

V usage is TRBV6-5 and J usage is TRBJ1-1, with D unresolved. Trimming cost V 8 bases and J 4 bases, with 11 bases left between them. Germline loops: CDR1 MNHEY, CDR2 SVGAGI. The CDR3 sequence is 12 residues long. CDR3 nucleotides: TGTGCCAGCCGGCCAGAAGGCACTGAAGCTTTCTTT. Its protein is CASRPEGTEAFF.